The 26 T cell receptor beta chains presented below share a single source sample, sequenced in a study of tumor-infiltrating lymphocytes in primary liver carcinoma. Synthesis of TCR beta cDNA was carried out from 450 to 650 ng total RNA with a constant-region primer. Amplification in three nested multiplex PCR rounds with slightly modified ARM-PCR gave rise to TCR beta libraries. Two initial PCR rounds of ten to eleven cycles each paired TRBV1-TRBV30 forward primers with a C-beta reverse primer. Via MiXCR, TCRdb re-called the multiplex PCR reads, giving one row per CDR3 protein. The sample has over 35,000 distinct CDR3 sequences, around 70% seen once. The study co-extracted DNA and RNA from about 21-30 mg of unsorted bulk tissue. Input material: liver tumor tissue from sampling region 2. Subset meaning: tumor region T2, inferior pole. The receptor source for this set is a middle-aged man with primary liver carcinoma and hepatitis B virus infection.

Note on this clonotype: Compared with germline, one end of the junction differs, possibly owing to a read error. The chain employs TRBV29-1 and TRBJ2-2, with D perhaps matching TRBD1 or TRBD2 (6 bases each). This CDR3 spans 13 amino acids. Germline loops: CDR1 SQVTM, CDR2 ANQGSEA. CDR3 residues: CSVEGGAGGELFF. In nucleotides, the CDR3 is TGCAGCGTTGAAGGGGGGGCGGGCGGGGAGTTGTTTTTT.

This clonotype was observed a handful of times. The chain employs TRBV5-1 and TRBJ2-3, with TRBD2 as a possible D gene (6 bases). This CDR3 spans 17 amino acids. Trimming took off 1 base at V and 1 base at J, with 16 bases between the two ends. Germline V gives CDR1 SGHRS, CDR2 YFSETQ. The CDR3 reads CASSLPGRIDGTDTQYF. Written as DNA, the CDR3 is TGCGCCAGCAGCTTGCCAGGGAGGATCGACGGCACAGATACGCAGTATTTT.

On this clonotype itself: The junction differs from germline at one of its ends, possibly a read error. This chain links TRBV4-1 with TRBJ2-7; 7 positions agree with TRBD2. Germline CDR1 MGHRA, CDR2 YSYEKL. CDR3 length equals 15 residues. This CDR3 is CTSSQVATGGYEQYF. CDR3 nucleotides: TGCACCAGCAGTCAAGTTGCAACGGGGGGATACGAGCAGTACTTC.

Concerning this clonotype: The junction departs from germline at one end; a sequencing error may be responsible. This rearrangement joins TRBV7-8 to TRBJ2-7, with 7 bases aligning to TRBD1. The CDR3 is 16 amino acids. Germline CDR1 and CDR2: SGHVS and FQNEAQ. The CDR3 reads CACSSPSRGGINEQYF. For the CDR3, the DNA is TGTGCCTGCAGCTCCCCCTCGAGAGGGGGCATCAACGAGCAGTACTTC.

The J gene is TRBJ2-3, the V gene TRBV2; the D gene is possibly TRBD1 (5 bases). Trimming removed 5 bases from V and 2 bases from J, with 11 bases in between. The CDR3 sequence is 14 residues long. Germline V lookup: CDR1 SNHLY, CDR2 FYNNEI. This CDR3 is CASSIQVLTDTQYF. In DNA, the CDR3 is TGTGCCAGCAGTATACAGGTGCTCACAGATACGCAGTATTTT.

Details on this clonotype: A read error may produce the germline difference seen at one junction end. This chain joins TRBV4-2 and TRBJ2-3, with 8 bases identical to TRBD1. The DNA end is more similar to TRBJ1-5, so the J call may be wrong. The V gene's germline CDR1 is LGHNA and CDR2 YNFKEQ. CDR3 length equals 14 residues. CDR3 amino acids: CDSSQGQGADMQHF. In DNA, the CDR3 is TGTGACAGCAGCCAGGGTCAGGGGGCAGATATGCAGCATTTT.

This clonotype is large in the sample. The chain uses TRBV29-1 and TRBJ2-4, with D maybe TRBD2 (6 bases). This CDR3 is built from 12 residues. The V end was cut by 6 bases, the J end by 9 bases, with 15 bases between. The V gene's germline CDR1 is SQVTM and CDR2 ANQGSEA. The CDR3 DNA follows: TGCAGCGTAATTCACGGGCGGGGCATTCAGTACTTC. Translation: CSVIHGRGIQYF.

The chain carries TRBV5-4 and TRBJ1-2; 9 bases match TRBD1. The CDR3 contains 14 residues. The ends lost 9 bases at V and 3 bases at J; junction bases unmatched: 9. The germline V gene encodes CDR1 SGHNT and CDR2 YYREEE (reference sequence). The CDR3 DNA reads as TGTGCCACCAGTGACAGACAGGGGGACTATGGCTACACCTTC. Translation: CATSDRQGDYGYTF.

The V call is TRBV21-1, the J call TRBJ2-1; the table's D call, TRBD2, has no DNA check behind it. TRBV21-1 is shown as a pseudogene. The CDR3 consists of 21 residues. The DNA for the CDR3 is TGTGCCAGCAGCGCCTATTCAACCGAGACTAGCGGGAGTGTATCCTATGATGAGCAGTTCTTC. Translated: CASSAYSTETSGSVSYDEQFF.

Points on this clonotype: The germline gene is not matched at one end of the junction; a read error may be the cause. The rearrangement uses TRBV14 and TRBJ2-1; 10 bases are shared with TRBD1. CDR3 length: 16 residues. The germline V gene has CDR1 SGHDN and CDR2 FVKESK. The CDR3 is CASSHLTGGVVHEQSF. The DNA of the CDR3 is TGTGCCAGCAGCCACTTGACAGGGGGCGTTGTCCATGAGCAGTCCTTC.

With regard to this clonotype: The CDR3 end shows no conserved phenylalanine or tryptophan, and so a read error is likely. The rearrangement joins TRBV11-2 to TRBJ2-7, with TRBD1 identical over 9 bases. CDR3 length equals 15 residues. Germline loops: CDR1 SGHAT, CDR2 FQNNGV. The CDR3 nucleotides read TGTGTCAGCAACTTACGATGGACAGGGGAAAACGAGCAGTACCTC. This gives the protein CVSNLRWTGENEQYL.

V and J are TRBV10-3 and TRBJ2-3, with D uncertain. Germline V lookup: CDR1 ENHRY, CDR2 SYGVKD. The CDR3 loop spans 14 amino acids. Deletions cut 9 bases from V and 2 bases from J, with 15 bases between. CDR3 residues: CAINVTTYTDTQYF. The CDR3 region has the DNA TGTGCCATAAATGTAACGACCTACACAGATACGCAGTATTTT.

As regards this clonotype: One end of the junction is discordant with germline, which a read error may explain. The chain links TRBV6-2 or TRBV6-3 to TRBJ1-1; D unclear. Germline V gives CDR1 MNHEY, CDR2 SVGEGT. CDR3 length: 16 residues. The CDR3 loop reads CASSCSLVYHHTEAFF. CDR3 in DNA: TGTGCCAGCAGTTGCTCGCTGGTTTACCACCACACTGAAGCCTTCTTT.

This clonotype was counted a few times. Since no conserved phenylalanine or tryptophan closes the CDR3, a read error is the likely cause. V and J are TRBV4-2 and TRBJ2-7, with D possibly TRBD2 on 6 matching bases. The germline V gene has CDR1 LGHNA and CDR2 YNFKEQ. Trimming stripped 2 bases from V and 5 bases from J, with 19 bases between. CDR3 size: 16 residues. Written as DNA, the CDR3 is TGTGCCAGCAGCCAACCATCTAGCGACGGTCCCCACGAGCAGTACCTC. Amino acids: CASSQPSSDGPHEQYL.

A word on this clonotype: The junction departs from the called germline gene at one end, perhaps through a read error. The chain combines TRBV6-2 or TRBV6-3 with TRBJ2-3; D gene uncertain. Germline lookup yields CDR1 MNHEY and CDR2 SVGEGT. This CDR3 has 16 residues. CDR3 region: CASSYGVPRSEDMQYF. CDR3 sequence (DNA): TGTGCCAGCAGTTACGGGGTGCCCAGGAGTGAAGATATGCAGTATTTT.

This rearrangement joins TRBV7-9 to TRBJ2-3; D is undetermined. Per germline, CDR1 SEHNR and CDR2 FQNEAQ (reference sequence). V lost 4 bases, J lost 4 bases, and 3 bases lay in between. The CDR3 sequence is 11 residues long. CDR3 loop: CASSYADTQYF. DNA of the CDR3: TGTGCCAGCAGCTACGCAGATACGCAGTATTTT.

Of note for this clonotype: The conserved closing phenylalanine or tryptophan is absent in this CDR3, likely reflecting a read error. CDR3 DNA sequence: TGTGCCAGCAGCTCCAGACCCCAGGGGGGGCACAACTATGGCTACACCTCC. It yields the protein CASSSRPQGGHNYGYTS. The chain combines TRBV7-9 with TRBJ1-2; 7 bases are a match to TRBD1. J lost 2 bases, V lost 4 bases, and 13 bases had no gene match. The CDR3 runs to 17 residues. The V gene's germline CDR1 is SEHNR and CDR2 FQNEAQ (reference sequence).

On this clonotype itself: A single base separates this from a much larger clone, so it may be a read error. This chain connects TRBV10-3 to TRBJ1-5; D gene uncertain. Germline loops: CDR1 ENHRY, CDR2 SYGVKD. This CDR3 spans 13 amino acids. CDR3 in amino acids: CVIAAAADQPQHF. The DNA for the CDR3 is TGTGTCATCGCAGCGGCGGCGGATCAGCCCCAGCATTTT.

This clonotype was seen once. The CDR3 carries no conserved terminal phenylalanine or tryptophan, so it likely arises from a read error. CDR3 amino acids: CASSLMDQPQHS. The CDR3 DNA follows: TGTGCCAGCAGCTTGATGGATCAGCCCCAGCATTCT. This chain joins TRBV5-6 and TRBJ1-5; D is uncertain. The germline CDR1 and CDR2 sequences are SGHDT and YYEEEE. V was cut by 1 base and J by 5 bases, with 4 bases left in between. This CDR3 spans 12 amino acids.

Judged by abundance, this clonotype is large. The V gene is TRBV11-1, the J gene TRBJ2-7; perhaps TRBD2 as D (6 bases). The germline V and J ends were trimmed by 2 bases and 4 bases, with 15 bases remaining between them. Germline V lookup: CDR1 SGHAT, CDR2 FQDESV (reference sequence). The CDR3 runs to 15 residues. CDR3 residues: CASSLTGSGEYEQYF. DNA for the CDR3: TGTGCCAGCAGCTTAACGGGATCGGGAGAATACGAGCAGTACTTC. Combining the CDR3 with reference TRBV11-1 and TRBJ2-7 gives the whole variable domain EAEVAQSPRYKITEKSQAVAFWCDPISGHATLYWYRQILGQGPELLVQFQDESVVDDSQLPKDRFSAERLKGVDSTLKIQPAELGDSAMYLCASSLTGSGEYEQYFGPGTRLTVT.

As to this clonotype: Given the absence of the conserved phenylalanine or tryptophan at the CDR3 end, a read error is likely. V usage is TRBV29-1 and J usage is TRBJ2-2, with 9 positions matching TRBD2. Trimming at V came to 8 bases and at J to 0 bases, leaving 7 bases not matched to a gene. The CDR3 spans 15 residues. CDR1 and CDR2 (germline): SQVTM, ANQGSEA. CDR3 loop: CSFRTSAANTGELFS. Written as DNA, the CDR3 is TGCAGCTTTAGGACTAGCGCGGCGAACACCGGGGAGCTGTTTTCT.

This clonotype was picked up a small number of times. V usage is TRBV2 and J usage is TRBJ2-3; unclear D gene. The CDR3 runs to 16 residues. V dropped 7 bases and J dropped 5 bases, with 22 bases sitting between them. CDR1 SNHLY and CDR2 FYNNEI come from the germline V gene. In DNA, the CDR3 is TGTGCCAGCACCATGAAGGAGAAGGGAATGGAAGATACGCAGTATTTT. It yields the protein CASTMKEKGMEDTQYF.

This chain links TRBV6-2 or TRBV6-3 with TRBJ2-7; no definite D call. With 7 bases removed from V and 9 bases from J, the gap between germline ends came to 16 bases. The CDR3 sequence is 12 residues long. Looked up from germline, CDR1 is MNHEY and CDR2 is SVGEGT. The DNA for the CDR3 is TGTGCCAGCACCTCTAGTGTCTACTGGCAGTACTTC. Protein: CASTSSVYWQYF.

This clonotype was detected a few times. This could be a read error, since a much larger clone is one nucleotide away. V and J are TRBV7-9 and TRBJ2-7; maybe TRBD1 (5 bases). In germline, CDR1 is SEHNR, CDR2 FQNEAQ (reference sequence). The length of the CDR3 is 11 residues. The CDR3 reads CVSSIQGEQYF. CDR3 nucleotide sequence: TGTGTCAGCAGCATCCAGGGTGAGCAGTACTTC.

About this clonotype: One end of the junction does not line up with germline, which may come from a read error. This rearrangement joins TRBV6-5 to TRBJ2-3; no clear D gene. The CDR3 extends over 14 amino acids. CDR1 and CDR2 from the germline V gene are MNHEY and SVGAGI. The CDR3 DNA follows: TGCGTCAGCAGTAGAGAGAGGTGGGCAGATACACAGTATTTT. Translation: CVSSRERWADTQYF.

Remarks on this clonotype: In this CDR3 the conserved last residue, phenylalanine or tryptophan, is missing, so a read error is likely. The chain couples TRBV10-3 to TRBJ1-2, with a possible D match to TRBD1 (5 bases). Germline loops: CDR1 ENHRY, CDR2 SYGVKD. The V gene lost 4 bases and the J gene lost 6 bases, with 15 bases spanning the gap. There are 14 residues in the CDR3. The CDR3 spells CAISVEKGGDGYTL. CDR3 in DNA: TGTGCCATCAGTGTCGAGAAGGGAGGGGATGGCTACACCTTA.